One and the same sample provided the 17 T cell receptor beta chains below, sequenced in a study of cytomegalovirus exposure and HLA in healthy donors. Generated by immunoSEQ multiplex PCR, the TCRdb table keeps only in-frame clones and is missing some. The sample includes a few hundred thousand clones, 86% of them seen just once. The specimen sequenced was PBMCs. The source is a woman aged 18-29 years in good health and CMV-seronegative.

Here the CDR3 DNA reads TGTGCCAGCAGCGTAGTCGCGGCTAGCGACTCCTACAATGAGCAGTTCTTC. It yields the protein CASSVVAASDSYNEQFF. The chain has TRBV9 and TRBJ2-1; D perhaps matches TRBD2 (6 bases). Germline V gives CDR1 SGDLS, CDR2 YYNGEE. The V end lost 0 bases, the J end lost 0 bases, and 13 bases lay between the germline ends. CDR3 size: 17 residues.

V and J are TRBV27 and TRBJ2-5; D perhaps matches TRBD1 (6 bases). Trimming shortened V by 5 bases and J by 5 bases, and 15 bases separated the two germline ends. The germline V gene has CDR1 MNHEY and CDR2 SMNVEV (reference sequence). The CDR3 contains 14 residues. The CDR3, as DNA: TGTGCCAGCAGTCTCACTAGGGGGTACGAGACCCAGTACTTC. Its protein is CASSLTRGYETQYF.

The V gene is TRBV11-2, the J gene TRBJ1-1; TRBD1 aligns across 10 bases. Germline CDR1 and CDR2: SGHAT and FQNNGV. The CDR3 loop spans 15 amino acids. V lost 4 bases, J lost 5 bases, and 7 bases stayed unmatched. The CDR3, as DNA: TGTGCCAGCAGCTCCGTCCCGGGACAGGGGACTGAAGCTTTCTTT. Protein product: CASSSVPGQGTEAFF.

CDR3 coding DNA: TGTGCCAGCAGCTTAGCCCTAGCGGGAGTTGGCTACGAGCAGTACTTC. Protein sequence: CASSLALAGVGYEQYF. This chain links TRBV7-6 with TRBJ2-7, with 10 bases aligning to TRBD2. The CDR3 covers 16 residues. CDR1 and CDR2 from the germline V gene are SGHVS and FNYEAQ. Losses at the gene ends were 0 bases for V and 3 bases for J; bases not matched to a gene: 5.

This chain joins TRBV6-5 and TRBJ2-2; 9 positions match TRBD1. The trim removed 6 bases at V and 6 bases at J, leaving 5 bases unmatched. CDR1 and CDR2 (germline): MNHEY, SVGAGI. The CDR3 covers 14 residues. The CDR3 DNA is TGTGCCAGCAGCCCGGGACAGGGCGCCGGGGAGCTGTTTTTT. This encodes CASSPGQGAGELFF.

This chain connects TRBV15 to TRBJ2-7; D is possibly TRBD2 (5 bases). Trimming cost V 7 bases and J 6 bases, with 19 bases left between them. CDR1 and CDR2 (germline): LNHNV, YYDKDF (reference sequence). The CDR3 is 14 residues long. The CDR3 DNA follows: TGTGCCACCACCCCCTCAAGCGGAGTTTTCGAGCAGTACTTC. This sequence encodes CATTPSSGVFEQYF.

V and J are TRBV28 and TRBJ1-4; the D gene is possibly TRBD1 (5 bases). Trimming took 2 bases from V and 8 from J, leaving 12 bases between them. The CDR3 loop spans 14 amino acids. Germline V gene lookup returns CDR1 MDHEN and CDR2 SYDVKM. CDR3 coding DNA: TGTGCCAGCAGTTTAGGCAGGGAGGAGGAAAAACTGTTTTTT. Translation: CASSLGREEEKLFF.

The V and J genes are TRBV6-5 and TRBJ2-4; D is undetermined. The CDR3 contains 13 residues. The ends were cut back, 0 bases at V and 10 bases at J, with 10 bases in the middle. Per the germline V gene, CDR1 is MNHEY and CDR2 is SVGAGI. Here the CDR3 reads CASSYSSSTIQYF. The DNA of the CDR3 is TGTGCCAGCAGTTACTCGAGTTCGACAATTCAGTACTTC.

The rearrangement joins TRBV9 to TRBJ2-7, with D possibly matching TRBD2 (5 bases). Per germline, CDR1 SGDLS and CDR2 YYNGEE. This CDR3 is built from 15 residues. The V end lost 2 bases, the J end lost 2 bases, and 14 bases lay between the germline ends. Here the CDR3 DNA reads TGTGCCAGCAGCGTCGAAGGACGGGGTACCTACGAGCAGTACTTC. Residues: CASSVEGRGTYEQYF.

This clone was seen a single time. V gene TRBV4-3 combines with J gene TRBJ2-2, with D perhaps matching TRBD2 (5 bases). The CDR3 runs to 16 residues. CDR1 LGHNA and CDR2 YSLEER come from the germline V gene. V was trimmed by 0 bases and J by 6 bases, leaving 14 bases between them. CDR3 region: CASSQEFPRDPGELFF. In DNA form, the CDR3 reads TGCGCCAGCAGCCAAGAATTTCCCCGGGATCCCGGGGAGCTGTTTTTT.

CDR3 residues: CASSVRLFTDTQYF. The CDR3 DNA is TGTGCCAGCAGCGTGAGGCTTTTCACAGATACGCAGTATTTT. J is TRBJ2-3 and V is TRBV9; D is unresolved. The V end lost 2 bases, the J end lost 2 bases, and 9 bases lay between the germline ends. The germline V gene has CDR1 SGDLS and CDR2 YYNGEE. The CDR3 contains 14 residues. The full variable domain, with the rest looked up from reference TRBV9 and TRBJ2-3, is DSGVTQTPKHLITATGQRVTLRCSPRSGDLSVYWYQQSLDQGLQFLIQYYNGEERAKGNILERFSAQQFPDLHSELNLSSLELGDSALYFCASSVRLFTDTQYFGPGTRLTVL.

This clone appeared once. A read error may be the cause here, since a much bigger clone is one base away. This sample also contains other DNA sequences that code for the same CDR3. V usage is TRBV28 and J usage is TRBJ2-3, with D perhaps TRBD2 (5 bases). The V gene lost 6 bases and the J gene lost 1 base, with 8 bases spanning the gap. This CDR3 is built from 13 residues. From germline, CDR1 is MDHEN and CDR2 SYDVKM. This chain's CDR3 is CASSAGGTDTQYF. CDR3 nucleotides: TGTGCCAGCAGCGCCGGGGGCACAGATACGCAGTATTTT. The whole variable domain, remainder taken from reference TRBV28 and TRBJ2-3, is DVKVTQSSRYLVKRTGEKVFLECVQDMDHENMFWYRQDPGLGLRLIYFSYDVKMKEKGDIPEGYSVSREKKERFSLILESASTNQTSMYLCASSAGGTDTQYFGPGTRLTVL.

This clone is a singleton in its sample. V usage is TRBV5-6 and J usage is TRBJ2-5; D gene uncertain. Trimming removed 4 bases from V and 5 bases from J, with 12 bases in between. The CDR3 totals 13 residues. Germline V gives CDR1 SGHDT, CDR2 YYEEEE. The CDR3 reads CASSPPSWETQYF. The CDR3 nucleotides read TGTGCCAGCAGCCCTCCGAGTTGGGAGACCCAGTACTTC.

The chain is built from TRBV29-1 and TRBJ2-7, with 11 bases matching TRBD2. Trimming cost V 4 bases and J 2 bases; bases outside gene matches: 7. This CDR3 has 15 residues. Germline V gene lookup returns CDR1 SQVTM and CDR2 ANQGSEA. The CDR3 sequence: CSVAGRLAGTYEQYF. The CDR3 bases are TGCAGCGTTGCCGGTAGACTAGCGGGGACCTACGAGCAGTACTTC.

This rearrangement joins TRBV5-6 to TRBJ1-5, with D tentatively TRBD1 (6 bases). The V and J ends lost 3 bases and 0 bases respectively, with 19 bases between them. The CDR3 runs 18 residues. The germline gives CDR1 SGHDT, CDR2 YYEEEE. The CDR3 here is CASSSTIGQPDSNQPQHF. CDR3 bases: TGTGCCAGCAGCTCCACTATCGGACAGCCGGATAGCAATCAGCCCCAGCATTTT.

The chain has TRBV7-2 and TRBJ2-5, with a possible D match to TRBD1 (5 bases). V lost 1 base, J lost 4 bases, and 16 bases lay in between. Per germline, CDR1 SGHTA and CDR2 FQGNSA. The CDR3 consists of 16 residues. In DNA form, the CDR3 reads TGTGCCAGCAGCTTAGGGGGCCAGTTCATCGTAGAGACCCAGTACTTC. Amino acid sequence: CASSLGGQFIVETQYF. Based on the CDR3 plus reference TRBV7-2 and TRBJ2-5, the full variable domain is GAGVSQSPSNKVTEKGKDVELRCDPISGHTALYWYRQSLGQGLEFLIYFQGNSAPDKSGLPSDRFSAERTGGSVSTLTIQRTQQEDSAVYLCASSLGGQFIVETQYFGPGTRLLVL.

The V call is TRBV29-1, the J call TRBJ2-5; D unclear. Trimming left V 3 bases short and J 1 base short, with 6 bases between. The CDR3 covers 12 residues. CDR1 and CDR2 from the germline V gene are SQVTM and ANQGSEA. The CDR3 nucleotides are TGCAGCGTTGAGTTCGGCCAAGAGACCCAGTACTTC. It codes for CSVEFGQETQYF.